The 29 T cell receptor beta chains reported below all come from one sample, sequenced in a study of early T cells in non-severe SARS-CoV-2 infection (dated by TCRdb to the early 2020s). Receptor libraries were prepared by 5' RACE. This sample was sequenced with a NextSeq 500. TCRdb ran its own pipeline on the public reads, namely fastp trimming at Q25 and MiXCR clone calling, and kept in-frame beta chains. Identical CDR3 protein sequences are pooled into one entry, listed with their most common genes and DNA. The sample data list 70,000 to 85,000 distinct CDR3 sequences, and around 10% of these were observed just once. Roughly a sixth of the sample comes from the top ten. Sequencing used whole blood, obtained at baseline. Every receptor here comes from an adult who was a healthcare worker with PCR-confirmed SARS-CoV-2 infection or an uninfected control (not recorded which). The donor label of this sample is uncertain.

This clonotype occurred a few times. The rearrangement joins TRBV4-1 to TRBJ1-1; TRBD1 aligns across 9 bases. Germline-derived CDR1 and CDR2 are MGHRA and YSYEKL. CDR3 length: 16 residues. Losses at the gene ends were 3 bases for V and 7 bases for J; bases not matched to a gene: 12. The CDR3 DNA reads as TGCGCCAGCAGCCAGGACGACAGGGGGGTAAAAAATGAAGCTTTCTTT. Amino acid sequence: CASSQDDRGVKNEAFF.

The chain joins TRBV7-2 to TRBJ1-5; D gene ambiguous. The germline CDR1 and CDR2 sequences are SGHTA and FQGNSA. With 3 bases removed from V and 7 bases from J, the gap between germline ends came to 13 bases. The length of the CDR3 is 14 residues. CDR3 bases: TGTGCCAGCAGCTTCCTTCTGGTCGGACAGCCCCAGCATTTT. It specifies CASSFLLVGQPQHF.

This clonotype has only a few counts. The CDR3, as DNA: TGCAGCGTTGCTCGGGACAATGAGCAGTTCTTC. Translated: CSVARDNEQFF. The V call is TRBV29-1, the J call TRBJ2-1; D remains unclear. V gave up 4 bases and J gave up 5 bases, with 6 bases separating them. CDR1 and CDR2 (germline): SQVTM, ANQGSEA. The CDR3 has 11 residues.

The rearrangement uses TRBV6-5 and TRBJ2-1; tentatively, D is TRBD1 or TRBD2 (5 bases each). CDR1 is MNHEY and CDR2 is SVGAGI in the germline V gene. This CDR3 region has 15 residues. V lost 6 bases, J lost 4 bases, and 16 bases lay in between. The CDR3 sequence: CASSLDGTLYNEQFF. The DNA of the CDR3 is TGTGCCAGCAGCTTAGACGGGACCCTTTACAATGAGCAGTTCTTC.

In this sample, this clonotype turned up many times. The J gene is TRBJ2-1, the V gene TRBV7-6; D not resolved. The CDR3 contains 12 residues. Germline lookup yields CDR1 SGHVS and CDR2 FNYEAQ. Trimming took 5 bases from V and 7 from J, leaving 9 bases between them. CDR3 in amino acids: CASSPGQNEQFF. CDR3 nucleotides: TGTGCCAGCAGCCCCGGTCAGAATGAGCAGTTCTTC.

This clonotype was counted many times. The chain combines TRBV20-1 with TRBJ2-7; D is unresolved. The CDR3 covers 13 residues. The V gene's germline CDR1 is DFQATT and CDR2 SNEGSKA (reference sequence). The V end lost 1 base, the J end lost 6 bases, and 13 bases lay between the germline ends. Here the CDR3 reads CSARVLGNPEQYF. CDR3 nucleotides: TGCAGTGCTAGAGTTTTAGGGAATCCCGAGCAGTACTTC.

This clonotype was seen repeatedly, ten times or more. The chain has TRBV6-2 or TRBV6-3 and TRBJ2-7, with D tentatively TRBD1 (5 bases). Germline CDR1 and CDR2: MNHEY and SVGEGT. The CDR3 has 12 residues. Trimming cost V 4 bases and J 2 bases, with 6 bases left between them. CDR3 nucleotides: TGTGCCAGCAGTTCGACAGCCTACGAGCAGTACTTC. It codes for CASSSTAYEQYF.

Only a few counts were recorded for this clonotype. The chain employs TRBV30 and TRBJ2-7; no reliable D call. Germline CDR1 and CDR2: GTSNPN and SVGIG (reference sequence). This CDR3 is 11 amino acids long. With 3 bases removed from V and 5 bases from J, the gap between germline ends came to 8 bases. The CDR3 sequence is CAWSEGNEQYF. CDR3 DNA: TGTGCCTGGAGCGAAGGGAACGAGCAGTACTTC. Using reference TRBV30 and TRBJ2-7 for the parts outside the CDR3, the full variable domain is SQTIHQWPATLVQPVGSPLSLECTVEGTSNPNLYWYRQAAGRGLQLLFYSVGIGQISSEVPQNLSASRPQDRQFILSSKKLLLSDSGFYLCAWSEGNEQYFGPGTRLTVT.

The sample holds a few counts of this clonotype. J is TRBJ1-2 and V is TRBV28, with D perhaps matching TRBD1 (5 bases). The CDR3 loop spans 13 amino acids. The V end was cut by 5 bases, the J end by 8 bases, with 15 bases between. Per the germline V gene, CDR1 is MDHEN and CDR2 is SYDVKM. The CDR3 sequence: CASSVTDPRGYTF. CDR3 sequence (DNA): TGTGCCAGCAGTGTGACAGACCCGAGGGGCTACACCTTC.

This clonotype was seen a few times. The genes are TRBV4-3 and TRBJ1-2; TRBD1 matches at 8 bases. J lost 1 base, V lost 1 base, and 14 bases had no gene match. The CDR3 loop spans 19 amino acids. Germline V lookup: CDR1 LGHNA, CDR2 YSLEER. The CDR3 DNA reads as TGCGCCAGCAGCCAAGCCGGCGCGCTCCGGACAGGGTATAACTATGGCTACACCTTC. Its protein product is CASSQAGALRTGYNYGYTF.

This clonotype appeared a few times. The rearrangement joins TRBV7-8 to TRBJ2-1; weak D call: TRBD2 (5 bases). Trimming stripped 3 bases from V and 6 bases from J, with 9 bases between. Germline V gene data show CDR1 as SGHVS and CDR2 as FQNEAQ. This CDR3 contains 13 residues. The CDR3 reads CASSLRTSNEQFF. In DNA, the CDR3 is TGTGCCAGCAGCTTGCGGACTTCCAATGAGCAGTTCTTC.

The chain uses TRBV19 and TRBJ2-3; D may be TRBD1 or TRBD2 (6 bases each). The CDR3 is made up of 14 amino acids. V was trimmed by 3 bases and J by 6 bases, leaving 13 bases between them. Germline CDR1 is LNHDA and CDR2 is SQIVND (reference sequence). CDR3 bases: TGTGCCAGTAGTATCGGAGGGGGGTCCGATACGCAGTATTTT. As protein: CASSIGGGSDTQYF.

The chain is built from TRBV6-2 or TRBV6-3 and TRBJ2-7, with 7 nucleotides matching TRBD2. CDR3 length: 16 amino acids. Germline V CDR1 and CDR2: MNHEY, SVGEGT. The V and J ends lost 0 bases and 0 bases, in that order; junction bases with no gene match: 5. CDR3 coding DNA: TGTGCCAGCAGTTACTCGGCTAGCGGTTACTCCTACGAGCAGTACTTC. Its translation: CASSYSASGYSYEQYF.

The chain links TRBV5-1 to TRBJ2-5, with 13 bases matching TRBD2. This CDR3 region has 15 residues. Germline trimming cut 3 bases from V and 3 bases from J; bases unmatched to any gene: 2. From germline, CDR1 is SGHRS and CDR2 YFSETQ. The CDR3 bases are TGCGCCAGCAGCTCCGGACTAGCGGGAGAAGAGACCCAGTACTTC. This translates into CASSSGLAGEETQYF.

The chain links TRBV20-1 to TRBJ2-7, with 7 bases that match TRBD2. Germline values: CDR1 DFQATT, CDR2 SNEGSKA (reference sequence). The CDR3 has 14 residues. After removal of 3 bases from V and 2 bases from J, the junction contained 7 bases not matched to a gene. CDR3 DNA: TGCAGTGCTAGGAGCCAAGCGGGGACCTACGAGCAGTACTTC. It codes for CSARSQAGTYEQYF.

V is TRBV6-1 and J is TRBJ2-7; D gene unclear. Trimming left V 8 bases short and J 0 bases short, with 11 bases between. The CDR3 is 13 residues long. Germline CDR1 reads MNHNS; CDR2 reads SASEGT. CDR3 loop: CASATNPSYEQYF. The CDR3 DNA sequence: TGTGCCAGCGCTACTAACCCCTCCTACGAGCAGTACTTC.

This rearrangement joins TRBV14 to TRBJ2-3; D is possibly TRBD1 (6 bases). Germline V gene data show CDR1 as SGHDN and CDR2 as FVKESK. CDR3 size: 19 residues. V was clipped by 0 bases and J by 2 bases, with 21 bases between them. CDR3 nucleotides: TGTGCCAGCAGCCAAGATACAGGGTTCGGGATGTTCGTCACAGATACGCAGTATTTT. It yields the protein CASSQDTGFGMFVTDTQYF.

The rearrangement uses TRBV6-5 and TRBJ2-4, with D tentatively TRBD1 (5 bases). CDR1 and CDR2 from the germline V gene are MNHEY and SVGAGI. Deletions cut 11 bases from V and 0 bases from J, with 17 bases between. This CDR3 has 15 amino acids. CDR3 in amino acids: CASRATVLAKNIQYF. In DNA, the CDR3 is TGTGCCTCCAGGGCGACAGTTCTAGCCAAAAACATTCAGTACTTC.

The CDR3 loop reads CASSPPLGEIQYF. The CDR3 DNA reads as TGTGCCAGCTCACCACCGTTAGGGGAGATTCAGTACTTC. This chain links TRBV18 with TRBJ2-4; the D call may be TRBD1 or TRBD2 (5 bases each). Trimming removed 0 bases from V and 10 bases from J, with 10 bases in between. This CDR3 has 13 amino acids. Germline V gene lookup returns CDR1 KGHSH and CDR2 LQKENI.

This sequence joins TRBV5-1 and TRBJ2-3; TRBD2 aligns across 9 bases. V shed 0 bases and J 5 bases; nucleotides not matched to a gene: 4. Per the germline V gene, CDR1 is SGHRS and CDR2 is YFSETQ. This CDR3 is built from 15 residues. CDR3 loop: CASSLEGSGGDTQYF. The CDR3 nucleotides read TGCGCCAGCAGCTTGGAAGGTAGCGGGGGAGATACGCAGTATTTT.

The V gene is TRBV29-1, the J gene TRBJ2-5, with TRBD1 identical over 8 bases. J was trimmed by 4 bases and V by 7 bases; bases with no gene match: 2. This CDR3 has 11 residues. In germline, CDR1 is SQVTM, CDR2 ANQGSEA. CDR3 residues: CSDGQGETQYF. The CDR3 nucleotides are TGCAGCGATGGACAGGGAGAGACCCAGTACTTC.

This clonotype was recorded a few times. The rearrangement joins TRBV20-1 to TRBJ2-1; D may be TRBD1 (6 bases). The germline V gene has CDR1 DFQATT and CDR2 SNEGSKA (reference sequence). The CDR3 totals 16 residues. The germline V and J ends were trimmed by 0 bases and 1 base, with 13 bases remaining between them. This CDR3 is CSARDRQGRSYNEQFF. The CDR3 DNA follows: TGCAGTGCTAGAGACCGTCAGGGGCGATCCTACAATGAGCAGTTCTTC.

The CDR3 DNA sequence: TGTGCCAGCAGCTTGCGGGCAGATACGCAGTATTTT. It codes for CASSLRADTQYF. The chain links TRBV11-3 to TRBJ2-3; D is perhaps TRBD2 (5 bases). The CDR3 consists of 12 residues. V was shortened by 3 bases and J by 4 bases, with 5 bases between the two germline ends. CDR1 and CDR2 from the germline V gene are SGHNT and YENEEA.

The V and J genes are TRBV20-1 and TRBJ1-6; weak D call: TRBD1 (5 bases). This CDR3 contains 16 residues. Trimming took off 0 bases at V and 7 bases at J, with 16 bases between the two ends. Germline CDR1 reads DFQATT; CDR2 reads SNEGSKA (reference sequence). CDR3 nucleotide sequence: TGCAGTGCTAGAGATAGGGGCGGGAATCGGAATTCACCCCTCCACTTT. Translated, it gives CSARDRGGNRNSPLHF.

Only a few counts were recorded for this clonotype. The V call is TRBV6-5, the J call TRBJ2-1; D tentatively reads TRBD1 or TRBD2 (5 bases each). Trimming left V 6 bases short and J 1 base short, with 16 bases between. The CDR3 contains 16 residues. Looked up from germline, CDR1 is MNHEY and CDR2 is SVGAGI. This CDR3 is CASSSIRGASYNEQFF. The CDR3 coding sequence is TGTGCCAGCAGCTCCATTCGAGGGGCGTCCTACAATGAGCAGTTCTTC.

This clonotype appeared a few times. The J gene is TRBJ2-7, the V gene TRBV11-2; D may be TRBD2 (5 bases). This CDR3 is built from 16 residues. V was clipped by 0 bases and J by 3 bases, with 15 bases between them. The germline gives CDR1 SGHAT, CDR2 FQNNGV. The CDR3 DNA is TGTGCCAGCAGCTTAGATCGAGGGAGAGTTCGCTACGAGCAGTACTTC. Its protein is CASSLDRGRVRYEQYF.

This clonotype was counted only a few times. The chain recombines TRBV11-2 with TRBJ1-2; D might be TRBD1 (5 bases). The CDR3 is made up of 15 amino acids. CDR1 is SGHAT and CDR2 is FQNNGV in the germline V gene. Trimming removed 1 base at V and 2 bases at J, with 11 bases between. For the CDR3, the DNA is TGTGCCAGCAGCTTAGTCGGGGGACCGAACTATGGCTACACCTTC. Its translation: CASSLVGGPNYGYTF.

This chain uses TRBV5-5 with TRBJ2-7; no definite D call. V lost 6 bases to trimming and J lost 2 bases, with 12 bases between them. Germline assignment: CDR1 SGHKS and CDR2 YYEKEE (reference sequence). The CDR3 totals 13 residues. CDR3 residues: CASTIGLTYEQYF. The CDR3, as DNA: TGTGCCAGCACCATTGGTCTAACCTACGAGCAGTACTTC.

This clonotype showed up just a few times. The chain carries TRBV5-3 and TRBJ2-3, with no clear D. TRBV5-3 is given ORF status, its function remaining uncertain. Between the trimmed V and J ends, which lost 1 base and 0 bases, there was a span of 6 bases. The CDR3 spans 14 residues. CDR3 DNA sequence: TGTGCCAGAAGCTTGTCGAGCAGCACAGATACGCAGTATTTT. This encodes CARSLSSSTDTQYF.